This TCR beta chain stems from a study of cytomegalovirus exposure and HLA in healthy donors. V was trimmed by 1 base and J by 6 bases, leaving 7 bases between them. The germline CDR1 and CDR2 sequences are GTSNPN and SVGIG (reference sequence). This CDR3 has 11 amino acids. The PCR contained 60 Vbeta and 13 Jbeta primers. Produced via immunoSEQ multiplex PCR; TCRdb's table is partial and in-frame only. The sample yields 210,000 or so clones, around 81% seen once. This TCR was recovered from a woman between 45 and 65 years old in good health and CMV-seropositive. The specimen sequenced was PBMCs. The rearrangement joins TRBV30 to TRBJ2-7, with D maybe TRBD1 (5 bases). CDR3 residues: CAWSEGVEQYF. In nucleotides, the CDR3 is TGTGCCTGGAGTGAAGGGGTCGAGCAGTACTTC.